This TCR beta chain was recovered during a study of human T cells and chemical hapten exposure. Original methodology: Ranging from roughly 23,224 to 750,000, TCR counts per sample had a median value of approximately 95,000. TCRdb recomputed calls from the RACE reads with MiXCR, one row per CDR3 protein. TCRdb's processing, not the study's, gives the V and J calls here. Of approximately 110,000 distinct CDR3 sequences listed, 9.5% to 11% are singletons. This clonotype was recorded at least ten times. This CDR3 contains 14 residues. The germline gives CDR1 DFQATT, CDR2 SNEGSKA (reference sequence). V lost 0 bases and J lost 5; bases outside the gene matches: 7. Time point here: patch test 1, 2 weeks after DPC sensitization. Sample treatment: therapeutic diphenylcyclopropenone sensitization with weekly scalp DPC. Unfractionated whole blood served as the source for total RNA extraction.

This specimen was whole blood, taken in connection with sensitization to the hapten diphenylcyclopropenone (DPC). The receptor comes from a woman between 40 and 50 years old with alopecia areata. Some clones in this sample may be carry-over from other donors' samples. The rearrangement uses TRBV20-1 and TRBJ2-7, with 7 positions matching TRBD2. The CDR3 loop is CSARDSGGRNEQYF. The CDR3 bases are TGCAGTGCTAGAGATAGTGGCGGGAGAAACGAGCAGTACTTC.